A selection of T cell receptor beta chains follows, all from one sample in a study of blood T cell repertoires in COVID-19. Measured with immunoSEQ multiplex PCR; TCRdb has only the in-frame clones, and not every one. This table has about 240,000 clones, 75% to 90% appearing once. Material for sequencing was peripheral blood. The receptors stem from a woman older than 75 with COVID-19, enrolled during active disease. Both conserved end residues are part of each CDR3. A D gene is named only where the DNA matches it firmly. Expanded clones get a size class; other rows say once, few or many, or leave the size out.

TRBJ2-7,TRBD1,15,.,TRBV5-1,CASSLSGQGGYEQYF,TGCGCCAGCAGCTTGTCCGGACAGGGAGGCTACGAGCAGTACTTC
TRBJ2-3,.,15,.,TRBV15,CASGAKDLGSDTQYF,TGTGCCTCGGGAGCGAAGGACCTAGGGTCGGATACGCAGTATTTT
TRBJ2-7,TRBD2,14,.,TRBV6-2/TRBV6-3,CASSLRRESNEQYF,TGTGCCAGCAGTTTAAGGCGGGAGTCGAACGAGCAGTACTTC
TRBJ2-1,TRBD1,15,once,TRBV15,CATSTGGEGYNEQFF,TGTGCCACCTCGACAGGGGGCGAAGGCTACAATGAGCAGTTCTTC
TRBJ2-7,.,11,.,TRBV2,CASSRGSEQYF,TGTGCCAGCAGTCGAGGGTCAGAGCAGTACTTC
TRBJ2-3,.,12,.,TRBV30,CAWSGGGDTQYF,TGTGCCTGGAGTGGAGGAGGAGATACGCAGTATTTT
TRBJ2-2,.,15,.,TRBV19,CASIRSSANTGELFF,TGTGCCAGTATCCGGAGCAGTGCGAACACCGGGGAGCTGTTTTTT
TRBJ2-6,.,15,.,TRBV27,CASSLQAFGANVLTF,TGTGCCAGCAGTTTGCAGGCGTTTGGGGCCAACGTCCTGACTTTC
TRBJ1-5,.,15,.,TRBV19,CASRTGQGRDQPQHF,TGTGCCAGTAGGACGGGACAAGGGAGGGATCAGCCCCAGCATTTT
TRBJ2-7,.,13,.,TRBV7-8,CASSLGGNYEQYF,TGTGCCAGCAGCTTAGGCGGGAACTACGAGCAGTACTTC
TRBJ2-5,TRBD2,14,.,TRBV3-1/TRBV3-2,CASSQSLAEETQYF,TGTGCCAGCAGCCAATCCCTAGCGGAAGAGACCCAGTACTTC
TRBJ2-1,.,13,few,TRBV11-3,CASSRSGYNEQFF,TGTGCCAGCAGCCGCAGCGGGTACAATGAGCAGTTCTTC
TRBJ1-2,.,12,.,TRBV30,CAWSRGRYGYTF,TGTGCCTGGAGTAGGGGCAGATATGGCTACACCTTC
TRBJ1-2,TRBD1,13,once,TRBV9,CASSPGGGYGYTF,TGTGCCAGCAGCCCAGGGGGCGGCTATGGCTACACCTTC
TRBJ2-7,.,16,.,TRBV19,CASTSKGGKDPYEQYF,TGTGCCAGTACCTCAAAGGGAGGAAAAGACCCCTACGAGCAGTACTTC